Following are 24 T cell receptor beta chains from one sample sequenced in a study of patients and donors after allogeneic stem cell transplantation. TCRdb re-derived calls from the RT-PCR reads in MiXCR, one entry per CDR3 protein. The sample lists approximately 150,000 distinct CDR3 sequences, 24% seen once, with roughly a quarter in the top ten. Sequencing was done on a sample of blood, either unsorted or a sorted T cell fraction (not recorded which). The source of these receptors is a human donor who was either an allogeneic HSCT recipient or a stem cell or donor lymphocyte infusion donor (not recorded which). It is not recorded whose cells these are; they may come from a transplant donor.

This chain uses TRBV29-1 with TRBJ1-1; 8 positions match TRBD1. V dropped 1 base and J dropped 0; count of bases not matched to a gene: 4. Per germline, CDR1 SQVTM and CDR2 ANQGSEA. The CDR3 is 15 residues long. CDR3 nucleotide sequence: TGCAGCGTTGAAGGGGCGGACAGGGTGAACACTGAAGCTTTCTTT. It encodes CSVEGADRVNTEAFF.

This clonotype was seen a few times. The V gene is TRBV20-1, the J gene TRBJ2-7; D not certain. CDR1 DFQATT and CDR2 SNEGSKA come from the germline V gene (reference sequence). CDR3 length equals 13 residues. The V end lost 3 bases, the J end lost 2 bases, and 11 bases lay between the germline ends. The CDR3, as DNA: TGCAGTGCTAGCCAGCTAGACGCCTACGAGCAGTACTTC. Its translation: CSASQLDAYEQYF.

The chain recombines TRBV29-1 with TRBJ1-2; D is unclear. V was cut by 6 bases and J by 4 bases, with 12 bases left in between. This CDR3 has 12 residues. Germline V gene sequence: CDR1 SQVTM, CDR2 ANQGSEA. Here the CDR3 reads CSVAPRGYGYTF. DNA for the CDR3: TGCAGCGTGGCTCCTCGGGGCTATGGCTACACCTTC.

This clonotype was found a few times. The gene calls are TRBV20-1 and TRBJ1-1; D is unresolved. The CDR3 length is 13 residues. Germline lookup yields CDR1 DFQATT and CDR2 SNEGSKA (reference sequence). The V and J ends lost 0 bases and 5 bases respectively, with 10 bases between them. The CDR3 sequence: CSARETTETEAFF. The CDR3 DNA reads as TGCAGTGCTAGAGAAACGACCGAGACTGAAGCTTTCTTT.

In its sample, this clonotype was seen a few times. The chain couples TRBV6-5 to TRBJ2-5, with TRBD2 matching over 9 bases. This CDR3 is 16 amino acids long. V lost 2 bases and J lost 2; bases outside the gene matches: 6. The germline V gene has CDR1 MNHEY and CDR2 SVGAGI. The CDR3 DNA sequence: TGTGCCAGCAGTTACAGGAGCGGGGGGCAACAAGAGACCCAGTACTTC. Protein sequence: CASSYRSGGQQETQYF.

This clonotype turned up a few times. The chain joins TRBV7-2 to TRBJ1-2; a possible D gene is TRBD1 (5 bases). CDR3 length: 14 amino acids. The V end was cut by 2 bases, the J end by 5 bases, with 12 bases between. Germline lookup yields CDR1 SGHTA and CDR2 FQGNSA. The chain's CDR3 is CASSLSPGTYGYTF. The CDR3 coding sequence is TGTGCCAGCAGCTTATCCCCAGGGACTTATGGCTACACCTTC.

Written as DNA, the CDR3 is TGCGCCAGCAGCTTGCCGGTACTAGCGAGAAATGAGCAGTTCTTC. Encoded protein: CASSLPVLARNEQFF. V gene TRBV5-1 combines with J gene TRBJ2-1, with 7 bases fitting TRBD2. The CDR3 consists of 15 residues. Germline V CDR1 and CDR2: SGHRS, YFSETQ. V was pared by 1 base and J by 7 bases, with 8 bases of the junction left unmatched.

The gene calls are TRBV5-1 and TRBJ1-4; D unclear. CDR1 is SGHRS, CDR2 YFSETQ, per germline. V was cut by 3 bases and J by 8 bases, with 11 bases left in between. CDR3 length: 13 amino acids. The CDR3, as DNA: TGCGCCAGCAGCTCCCGTACGGGCGAAAAACTGTTTTTT. Translated, it gives CASSSRTGEKLFF.

This clonotype was detected only a few times. The V gene is TRBV10-3, the J gene TRBJ2-1, with D perhaps matching TRBD1 (5 bases). Germline CDR1 ENHRY, CDR2 SYGVKD. V lost 7 bases and J 7 bases, leaving 17 bases between the germline ends. The CDR3 covers 14 residues. The DNA of the CDR3 is TGTGCCATCACCAATACGATTCAGGGTAATGAGCAGTTCTTC. This sequence encodes CAITNTIQGNEQFF.

The sample holds many counts of this clonotype. V is TRBV5-1 and J is TRBJ1-1, with D maybe TRBD1 (5 bases). There are 15 residues in the CDR3. V shed 4 bases and J shed 1 base, with 14 bases lying between them. CDR1 and CDR2 from the germline V gene are SGHRS and YFSETQ. The CDR3 region is CASSPPRGANTEAFF. In DNA form, the CDR3 reads TGCGCCAGCAGCCCCCCCAGAGGGGCGAACACTGAAGCTTTCTTT.

This sequence joins TRBV9 and TRBJ1-4; D is uncertain. The germline gives CDR1 SGDLS, CDR2 YYNGEE. Deletions cut 1 base from V and 3 bases from J, with 10 bases between. This CDR3 has 15 residues. This chain's CDR3 is CASSVSVGPNEKLFF. CDR3 coding DNA: TGTGCCAGCAGCGTAAGCGTTGGTCCTAATGAAAAACTGTTTTTT. Based on the CDR3 plus reference TRBV9 and TRBJ1-4, the full variable domain is DSGVTQTPKHLITATGQRVTLRCSPRSGDLSVYWYQQSLDQGLQFLIQYYNGEERAKGNILERFSAQQFPDLHSELNLSSLELGDSALYFCASSVSVGPNEKLFFGSGTQLSVL.

This sequence joins TRBV20-1 and TRBJ2-7; TRBD1 matches at 7 bases. V lost 6 bases, J lost 1 base, and 3 bases stayed unmatched. Germline-derived CDR1 and CDR2 are DFQATT and SNEGSKA (reference sequence). CDR3 length equals 12 residues. CDR3 residues: CSALTGSYEQYF. In nucleotides, the CDR3 is TGCAGTGCGCTGACAGGGTCCTACGAGCAGTACTTC.

In this sample, this clonotype turned up a few times. The rearrangement joins TRBV19 to TRBJ1-2; D gene unclear. From germline, CDR1 is LNHDA and CDR2 SQIVND (reference sequence). V was pared by 4 bases and J by 8 bases, with 8 bases between. CDR3 size: 11 residues. The CDR3 reads CASSTFPGYTF. CDR3 nucleotide sequence: TGTGCCAGTAGTACTTTTCCCGGCTACACCTTC.

The chain joins TRBV5-1 to TRBJ2-2; D tentatively reads TRBD1 or TRBD2 (6 bases each). Germline CDR1 and CDR2: SGHRS and YFSETQ. Trimming took off 4 bases at V and 6 bases at J, with 19 bases between the two ends. The CDR3 extends over 16 amino acids. The CDR3 sequence is CASSGRLGGYSGELFF. The CDR3 coding sequence is TGCGCCAGCAGCGGGAGGCTTGGGGGCTATTCCGGGGAGCTGTTTTTT.

J is TRBJ2-7 and V is TRBV4-3; D is ambiguous. This CDR3 region has 14 residues. The germline V gene has CDR1 LGHNA and CDR2 YSLEER. V lost 4 bases and J 0 bases, leaving 10 bases between the germline ends. The CDR3 sequence is CASSPKTFSYEQYF. As DNA, the CDR3 is TGCGCCAGCAGCCCGAAGACGTTCTCCTACGAGCAGTACTTC.

V is TRBV12-3 or TRBV12-4 and J is TRBJ2-2; D remains ambiguous. Trimming cost V 6 bases and J 5 bases, with 16 bases left between them. The CDR3 consists of 15 residues. DNA for the CDR3: TGTGCCAGCAGCCCTTTGGGCAGTCTGACCGGGGAGCTGTTTTTT. Its translation: CASSPLGSLTGELFF.

This clonotype was observed a few times. This sequence joins TRBV9 and TRBJ1-3; D gene unclear. Trimming pared 0 bases from V and 0 bases from J, leaving 16 bases between. The CDR3 totals 18 residues. CDR1 and CDR2 (germline): SGDLS, YYNGEE. CDR3 nucleotide sequence: TGTGCCAGCAGCGTAGGTGGAGACATCCCGACCTCTGGAAACACCATATATTTT. It is translated as CASSVGGDIPTSGNTIYF.

This clonotype appeared many times. The genes are TRBV28 and TRBJ2-3; D is uncertain. V was pared by 6 bases and J by 0 bases, with 7 bases between. This CDR3 comprises 13 residues. From germline, CDR1 is MDHEN and CDR2 SYDVKM. CDR3 DNA sequence: TGTGCCAGCAGCCCGCAGAGCACAGATACGCAGTATTTT. Translated, it gives CASSPQSTDTQYF.

V gene TRBV5-6 combines with J gene TRBJ1-1; D is ambiguous. The germline V gene encodes CDR1 SGHDT and CDR2 YYEEEE. The CDR3 is 16 residues long. V dropped 3 bases and J dropped 1 base, with 16 bases sitting between them. The CDR3: CASSSFRSRKNTEAFF. CDR3 bases: TGTGCCAGCAGCTCATTTCGAAGTAGGAAGAACACTGAAGCTTTCTTT.

V and J are TRBV7-2 and TRBJ2-3; 8 bases align to TRBD2. J lost 4 bases, V lost 3 bases, and 3 bases had no gene match. Germline assignment: CDR1 SGHTA and CDR2 FQGNSA. The CDR3 has 14 residues. The CDR3 sequence is CASSFIAGSDTQYF. In DNA form, the CDR3 reads TGTGCCAGCAGCTTTATAGCGGGGTCAGATACGCAGTATTTT.

This clonotype has only a few counts. This rearrangement joins TRBV5-6 to TRBJ1-1; D uncertain. The CDR3 is 13 amino acids. From germline, CDR1 is SGHDT and CDR2 YYEEEE. V was pared by 1 base and J by 4 bases, with 8 bases between. This chain's CDR3 is CASSLSDGTEAFF. The CDR3 DNA sequence: TGTGCCAGCAGCTTGTCGGATGGCACTGAAGCTTTCTTT. Combining the CDR3 with reference TRBV5-6 and TRBJ1-1 gives the whole variable domain DAGVTQSPTHLIKTRGQQVTLRCSPKSGHDTVSWYQQALGQGPQFIFQYYEEEERQRGNFPDRFSGHQFPNYSSELNVNALLLGDSALYLCASSLSDGTEAFFGQGTRLTVV.

This clonotype has only a few counts. The chain employs TRBV28 and TRBJ2-7; D gene unclear. Germline CDR1 MDHEN, CDR2 SYDVKM. This CDR3 comprises 14 residues. V lost 7 bases to trimming and J lost 6 bases, with 19 bases between them. The CDR3 region is CASTFPAATFEQYF. CDR3 nucleotides: TGTGCCAGCACCTTCCCGGCCGCTACCTTCGAGCAGTACTTC.

CDR3 protein: CASSLSPGLAGVDEQFF. The CDR3 DNA reads TGCGCCAGCAGCTTGTCCCCGGGACTAGCGGGGGTGGATGAGCAGTTCTTC. The chain is built from TRBV5-1 and TRBJ2-1; TRBD2 matches at 14 bases. CDR1 SGHRS and CDR2 YFSETQ come from the germline V gene. The CDR3 runs to 17 residues. Trimming took 1 base from V and 8 from J; bases not matched to a gene: 8.

J is TRBJ2-2 and V is TRBV10-3, with 13 nucleotides matching TRBD2. CDR3 length: 15 amino acids. CDR1 ENHRY and CDR2 SYGVKD come from the germline V gene. Losses at the gene ends were 9 bases for V and 6 bases for J; bases not matched to a gene: 7. The CDR3 DNA reads as TGTGCCATTGCTCCGGGACTAGCGGGGCCCGGGGAGCTGTTTTTT. As protein: CAIAPGLAGPGELFF.